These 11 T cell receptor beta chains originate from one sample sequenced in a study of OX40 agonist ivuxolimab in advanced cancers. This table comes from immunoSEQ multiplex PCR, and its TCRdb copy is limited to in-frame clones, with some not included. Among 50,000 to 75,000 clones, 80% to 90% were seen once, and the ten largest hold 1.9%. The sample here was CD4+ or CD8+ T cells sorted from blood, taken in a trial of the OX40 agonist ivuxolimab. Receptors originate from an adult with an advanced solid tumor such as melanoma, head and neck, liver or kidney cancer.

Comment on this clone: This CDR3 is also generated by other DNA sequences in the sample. CDR3 sequence (DNA): TGCGCCAGCAGCTTGGGTCTAGCGGGGTACAATGAGCAGTTCTTC. Protein product: CASSLGLAGYNEQFF. J is TRBJ2-1 and V is TRBV5-1; 9 nucleotides match TRBD2. The germline CDR1 and CDR2 sequences are SGHRS and YFSETQ. J lost 4 bases, V lost 0 bases, and 2 bases had no gene match. The CDR3 is made up of 15 amino acids.

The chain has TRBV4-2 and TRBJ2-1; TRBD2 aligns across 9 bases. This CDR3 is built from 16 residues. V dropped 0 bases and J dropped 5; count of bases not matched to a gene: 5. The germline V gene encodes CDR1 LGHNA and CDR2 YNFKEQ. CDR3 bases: TGTGCCAGCAGCCAAGATGCGGCGGGAGGGAACAATGAGCAGTTCTTC. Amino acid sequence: CASSQDAAGGNNEQFF.

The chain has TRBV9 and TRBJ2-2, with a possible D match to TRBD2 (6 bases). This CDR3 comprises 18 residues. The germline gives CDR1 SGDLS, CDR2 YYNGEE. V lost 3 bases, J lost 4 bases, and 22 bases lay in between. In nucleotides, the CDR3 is TGTGCCAGCAGCGCTAACATCAACCGGGACTCCGCCACCGGGGAGCTGTTTTTT. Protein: CASSANINRDSATGELFF.

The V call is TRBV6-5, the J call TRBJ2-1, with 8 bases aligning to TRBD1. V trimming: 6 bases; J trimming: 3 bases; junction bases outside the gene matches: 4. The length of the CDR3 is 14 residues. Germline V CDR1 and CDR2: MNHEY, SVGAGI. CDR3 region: CASRRGQVYNEQFF. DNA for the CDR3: TGTGCCAGCAGGAGGGGACAGGTCTACAATGAGCAGTTCTTC.

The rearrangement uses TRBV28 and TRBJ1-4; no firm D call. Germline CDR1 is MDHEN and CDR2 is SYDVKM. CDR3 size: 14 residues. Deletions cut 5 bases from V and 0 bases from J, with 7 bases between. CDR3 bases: TGTGCCAGCAGTGAGATAGCAACTAATGAAAAACTGTTTTTT. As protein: CASSEIATNEKLFF.

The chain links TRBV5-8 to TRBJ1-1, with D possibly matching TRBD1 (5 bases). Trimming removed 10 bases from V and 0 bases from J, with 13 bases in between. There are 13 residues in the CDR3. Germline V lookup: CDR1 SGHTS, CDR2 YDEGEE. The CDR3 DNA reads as TGTGCCCGCCGGGGGAATTTGAACACTGAAGCTTTCTTT. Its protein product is CARRGNLNTEAFF.

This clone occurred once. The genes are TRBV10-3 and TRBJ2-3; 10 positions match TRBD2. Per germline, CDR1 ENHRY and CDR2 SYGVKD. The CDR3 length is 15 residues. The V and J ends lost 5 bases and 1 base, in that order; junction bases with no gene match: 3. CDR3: CAISPGTSGTDTQYF. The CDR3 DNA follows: TGTGCCATCAGTCCTGGGACTAGCGGCACAGATACGCAGTATTTT.

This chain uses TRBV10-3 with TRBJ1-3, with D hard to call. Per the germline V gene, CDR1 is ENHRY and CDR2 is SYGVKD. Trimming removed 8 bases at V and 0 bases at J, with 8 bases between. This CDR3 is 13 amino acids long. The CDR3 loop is CAIARFSGNTIYF. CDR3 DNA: TGTGCCATCGCCAGATTCTCTGGAAACACCATATATTTT.

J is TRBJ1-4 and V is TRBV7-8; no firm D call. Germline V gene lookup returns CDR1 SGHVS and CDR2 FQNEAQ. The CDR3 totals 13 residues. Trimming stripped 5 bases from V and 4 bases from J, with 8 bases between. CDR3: CASSAQVNEKLFF. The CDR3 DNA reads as TGTGCCAGCAGCGCGCAGGTTAATGAAAAACTGTTTTTT.

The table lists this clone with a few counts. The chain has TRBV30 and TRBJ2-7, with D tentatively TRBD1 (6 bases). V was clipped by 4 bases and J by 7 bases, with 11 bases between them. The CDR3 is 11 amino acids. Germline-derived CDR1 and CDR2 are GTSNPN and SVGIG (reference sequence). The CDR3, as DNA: TGTGCCTGGACAACAGGGTTGGAGCAGTACTTC. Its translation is CAWTTGLEQYF.

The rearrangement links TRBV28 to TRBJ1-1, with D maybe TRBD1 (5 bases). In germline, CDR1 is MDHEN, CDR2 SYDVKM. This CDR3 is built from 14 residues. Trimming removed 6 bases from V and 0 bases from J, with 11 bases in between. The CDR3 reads CASRSGALNTEAFF. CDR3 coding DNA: TGTGCCAGCAGGTCCGGGGCCCTGAACACTGAAGCTTTCTTT.